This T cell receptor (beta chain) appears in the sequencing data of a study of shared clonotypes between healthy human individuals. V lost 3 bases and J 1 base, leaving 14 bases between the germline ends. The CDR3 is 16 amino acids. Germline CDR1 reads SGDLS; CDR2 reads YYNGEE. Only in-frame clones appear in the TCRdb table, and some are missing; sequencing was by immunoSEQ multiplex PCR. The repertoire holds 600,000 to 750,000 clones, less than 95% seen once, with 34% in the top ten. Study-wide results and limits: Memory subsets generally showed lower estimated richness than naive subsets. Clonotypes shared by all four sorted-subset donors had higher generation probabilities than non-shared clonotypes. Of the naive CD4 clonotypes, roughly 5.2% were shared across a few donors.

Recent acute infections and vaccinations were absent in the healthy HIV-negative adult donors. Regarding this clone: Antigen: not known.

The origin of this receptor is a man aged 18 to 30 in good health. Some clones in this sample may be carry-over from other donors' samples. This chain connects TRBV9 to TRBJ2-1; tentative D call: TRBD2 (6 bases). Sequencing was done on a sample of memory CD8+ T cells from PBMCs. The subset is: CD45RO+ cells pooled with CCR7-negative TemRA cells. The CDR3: CASSGNSGTSYNEQFF. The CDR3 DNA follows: TGTGCCAGCAGCGGCAATTCGGGGACTTCCTACAATGAGCAGTTCTTC.